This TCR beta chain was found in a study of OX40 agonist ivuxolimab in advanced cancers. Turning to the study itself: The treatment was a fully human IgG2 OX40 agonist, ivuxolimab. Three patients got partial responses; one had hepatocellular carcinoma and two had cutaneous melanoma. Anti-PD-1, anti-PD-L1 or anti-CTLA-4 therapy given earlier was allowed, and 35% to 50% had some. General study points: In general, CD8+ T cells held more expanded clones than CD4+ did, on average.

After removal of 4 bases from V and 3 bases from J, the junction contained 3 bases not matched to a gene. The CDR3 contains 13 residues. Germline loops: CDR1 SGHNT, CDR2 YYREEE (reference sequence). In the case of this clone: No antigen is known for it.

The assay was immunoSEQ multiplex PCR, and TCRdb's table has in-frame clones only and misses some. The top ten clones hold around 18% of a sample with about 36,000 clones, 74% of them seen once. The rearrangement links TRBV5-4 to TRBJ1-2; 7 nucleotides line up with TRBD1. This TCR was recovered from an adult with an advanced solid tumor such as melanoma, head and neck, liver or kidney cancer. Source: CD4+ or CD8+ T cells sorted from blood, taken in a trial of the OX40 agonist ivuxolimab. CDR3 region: CASSSGTDYGYTF. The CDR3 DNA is TGTGCCAGCAGCAGCGGGACAGACTATGGCTACACCTTC.